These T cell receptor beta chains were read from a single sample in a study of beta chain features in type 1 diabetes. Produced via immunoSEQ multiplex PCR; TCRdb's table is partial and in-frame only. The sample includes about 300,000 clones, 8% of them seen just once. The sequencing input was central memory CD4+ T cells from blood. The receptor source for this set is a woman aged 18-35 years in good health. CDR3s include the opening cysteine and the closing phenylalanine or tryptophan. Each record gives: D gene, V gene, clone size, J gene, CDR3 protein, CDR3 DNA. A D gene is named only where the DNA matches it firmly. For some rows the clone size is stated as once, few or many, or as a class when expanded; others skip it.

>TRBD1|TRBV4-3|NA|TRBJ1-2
CASSRDREYGYTF
TGCGCCAGCAGCCGGGACAGGGAGTATGGCTACACCTTC
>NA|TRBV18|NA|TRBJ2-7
CASSPLSGEYEQYF
TGTGCCAGCTCACCACTTTCCGGGGAGTACGAGCAGTACTTC
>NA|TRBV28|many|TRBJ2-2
CASSFQLQGNTGELFF
TGTGCCAGCAGTTTTCAATTACAGGGGAACACCGGGGAGCTGTTTTTT
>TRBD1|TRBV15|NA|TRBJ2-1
CATSRDRRGLEQFF
TGTGCCACCAGCAGAGATCGAAGGGGGCTTGAGCAGTTCTTC
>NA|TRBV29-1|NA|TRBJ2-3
CSVVVGASTDTQYF
TGCAGCGTTGTGGTCGGGGCGTCCACAGATACGCAGTATTTT
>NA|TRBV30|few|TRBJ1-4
CAWSPFVGFNEKLFF
TGTGCCTGGAGTCCCTTTGTTGGATTTAATGAAAAACTGTTTTTT
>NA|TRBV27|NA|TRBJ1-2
CASSFSGNYGYTF
TGTGCCAGCAGTTTCTCAGGGAACTATGGCTACACCTTC
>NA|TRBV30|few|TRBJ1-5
CAWSVRLGNQPQHF
TGTGCCTGGAGTGTACGTTTAGGAAATCAGCCCCAGCATTTT
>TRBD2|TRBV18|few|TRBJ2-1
CASQGLAGGTSYNEQFF
TGTGCCAGCCAGGGACTAGCGGGAGGGACCTCCTACAATGAGCAGTTCTTC
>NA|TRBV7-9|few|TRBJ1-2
CASSLKGLSRRDSLSGYTF
TGTGCCAGCAGCTTGAAGGGGCTCAGCAGGCGGGACTCTTTAAGTGGCTACACCTTC
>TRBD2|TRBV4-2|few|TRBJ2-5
CASSGSGAAQETQYF
TGTGCCAGCAGCGGTAGCGGGGCCGCCCAAGAGACCCAGTACTTC
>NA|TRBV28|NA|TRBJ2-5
CASSPLGARETQYF
TGTGCCAGCAGTCCCTTAGGGGCTCGGGAGACCCAGTACTTC
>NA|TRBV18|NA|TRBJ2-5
CASSPAPGETQYF
TGTGCCAGCTCACCGGCCCCAGGAGAGACCCAGTACTTC
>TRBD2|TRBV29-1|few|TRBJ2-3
CSVLGLAVDGDTQYF
TGCAGCGTCCTTGGACTAGCAGTAGATGGGGATACGCAGTATTTT
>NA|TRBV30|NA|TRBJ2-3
CAWSVLVSTDTQYF
TGTGCCTGGAGTGTACTTGTGAGCACAGATACGCAGTATTTT
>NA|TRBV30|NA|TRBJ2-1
CAWRFPGASYNEQFF
TGTGCCTGGCGTTTCCCAGGGGCCTCCTACAATGAGCAGTTCTTC
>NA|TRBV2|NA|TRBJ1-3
CASSEQTVGNTIYF
TGTGCCAGCAGTGAGCAGACGGTTGGAAACACCATATATTTT
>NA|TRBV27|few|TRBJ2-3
CARPDTQYF
TGTGCCAGGCCAGATACGCAGTATTTT
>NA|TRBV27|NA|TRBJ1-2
CASRRLQIPNYGYTF
TGTGCCAGCAGGAGGCTACAGATACCGAACTATGGCTACACCTTC
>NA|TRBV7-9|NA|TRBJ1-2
CASSRAYGYTF
TGTGCCAGCAGCCGCGCCTATGGCTACACCTTC
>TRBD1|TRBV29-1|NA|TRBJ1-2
CSVGDREVSGHTF
TGCAGCGTCGGTGACAGGGAGGTTTCCGGGCACACCTTC
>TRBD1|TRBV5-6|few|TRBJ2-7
CAIGQGQYEQYF
TGTGCCATTGGACAGGGCCAGTACGAGCAGTACTTC
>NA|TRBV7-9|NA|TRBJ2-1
CASSPQKRENEQFF
TGTGCCAGCAGCCCTCAGAAAAGGGAAAATGAGCAGTTCTTC
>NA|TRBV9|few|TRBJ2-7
CASTRTPDPSYEQYF
TGTGCCAGCACCAGGACACCTGATCCTAGCTACGAGCAGTACTTC
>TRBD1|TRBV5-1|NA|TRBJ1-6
CASSPGQGSSPLHF
TGCGCCAGCAGCCCGGGACAGGGGAGTTCACCCCTCCACTTT
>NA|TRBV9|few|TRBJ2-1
CASSLTVASSYNEQFF
TGTGCCAGCAGCCTTACCGTGGCCTCCTCCTACAATGAGCAGTTCTTC
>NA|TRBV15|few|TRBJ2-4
CATSRDSLDRGNIQYF
TGTGCCACCAGCAGAGATTCCCTAGATCGGGGAAACATTCAGTACTTC
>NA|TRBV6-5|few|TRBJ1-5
CASSYVPGVGQPQHF
TGTGCCAGCAGTTACGTGCCAGGGGTAGGTCAGCCCCAGCATTTT
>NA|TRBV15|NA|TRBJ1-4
CATSRDPKGMGSNEKLFF
TGTGCCACCAGCAGAGACCCGAAGGGGATGGGGAGTAATGAAAAACTGTTTTTT
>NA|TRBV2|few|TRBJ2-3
CASSVSGTDTQYF
TGTGCCAGCAGTGTATCTGGTACAGATACGCAGTATTTT
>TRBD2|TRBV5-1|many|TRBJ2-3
CASSSYPGLAGTDTQYF
TGCGCCAGCAGCTCGTACCCTGGACTAGCGGGTACAGATACGCAGTATTTT
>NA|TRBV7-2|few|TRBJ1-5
CASSPKTNSNQPQHF
TGTGCCAGCAGCCCCAAGACGAATAGCAATCAGCCCCAGCATTTT
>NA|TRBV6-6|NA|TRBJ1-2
CASRWKGYTF
TGTGCCAGCAGATGGAAGGGCTACACCTTC
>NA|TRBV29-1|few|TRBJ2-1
CSVRGGATSYNEQFF
TGCAGCGTCCGTGGGGGGGCCACCTCCTACAATGAGCAGTTCTTC
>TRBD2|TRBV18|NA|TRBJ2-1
CASSPLGLADIYNEQFF
TGTGCCAGCTCACCACTCGGACTAGCGGACATATACAATGAGCAGTTCTTC
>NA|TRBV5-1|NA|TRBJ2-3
CASSGSRNTQYF
TGCGCCAGCAGCGGATCGAGGAATACGCAGTATTTT
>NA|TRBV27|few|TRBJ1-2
CASSLRAGNYGYTF
TGTGCCAGCAGTCTCCGGGCAGGGAACTATGGCTACACCTTC
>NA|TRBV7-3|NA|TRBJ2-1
CASSPLPTANNEQFF
TGTGCCAGCAGCCCCTTGCCCACTGCCAACAATGAGCAGTTCTTC
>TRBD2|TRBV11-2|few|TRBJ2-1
CASSPLARSGGYEQFF
TGTGCCAGCAGCCCCCTCGCAAGGAGCGGGGGCTATGAGCAGTTCTTC
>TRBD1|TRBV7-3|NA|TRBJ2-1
CASSPIKTGAYNEQFF
TGTGCCAGCAGCCCCATAAAGACAGGGGCCTACAATGAGCAGTTCTTC
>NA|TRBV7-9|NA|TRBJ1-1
CASSMWNTEAFF
TGTGCCAGCAGCATGTGGAACACTGAAGCTTTCTTT
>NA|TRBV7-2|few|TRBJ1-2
CASSLGRGRGYTF
TGTGCCAGCAGCTTGGGCAGGGGCCGAGGCTACACCTTC
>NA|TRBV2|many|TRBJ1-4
CASSLRVSEKLFF
TGTGCCAGCAGTTTGCGGGTCTCGGAAAAACTGTTTTTT
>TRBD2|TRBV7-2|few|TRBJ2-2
CASSSPGLAGTGELFF
TGTGCCAGCAGCTCACCGGGACTAGCGGGGACCGGGGAGCTGTTTTTT
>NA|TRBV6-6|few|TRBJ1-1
CASSYAQKMNTEAFF
TGTGCCAGCAGTTACGCACAGAAGATGAACACTGAAGCTTTCTTT
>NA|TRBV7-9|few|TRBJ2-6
CASSPIGLGANVLTF
TGTGCCAGCAGCCCTATAGGGTTAGGGGCCAACGTCCTGACTTTC
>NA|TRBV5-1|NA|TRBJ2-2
CASSPRGIESTGELFF
TGCGCCAGCAGCCCTCGGGGGATAGAGTCCACCGGGGAGCTGTTTTTT
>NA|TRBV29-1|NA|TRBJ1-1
CSAGESEAFF
TGCAGCGCCGGGGAGTCTGAAGCTTTCTTT
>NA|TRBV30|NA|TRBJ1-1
CASGRGRGTEAFF
TGTGCCTCGGGACGGGGCCGAGGGACTGAAGCTTTCTTT
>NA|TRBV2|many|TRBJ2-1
CASSDGISYNEQFF
TGTGCCAGCAGTGACGGGATCTCCTACAATGAGCAGTTCTTC
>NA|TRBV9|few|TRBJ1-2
CASSVEGRNGYTF
TGTGCCAGCAGCGTAGAAGGCAGAAATGGCTACACCTTC
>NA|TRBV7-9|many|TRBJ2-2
CASSSALTGELFF
TGTGCCAGCAGCTCTGCCCTCACCGGGGAGCTGTTTTTT
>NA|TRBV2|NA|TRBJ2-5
CASSRQNAAETQYF
TGTGCCAGCAGCAGACAGAATGCAGCAGAGACCCAGTACTTC
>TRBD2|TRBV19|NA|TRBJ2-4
CASSTRTGLAPNIQYF
TGTGCCAGTAGTACCCGAACAGGACTAGCGCCAAACATTCAGTACTTC
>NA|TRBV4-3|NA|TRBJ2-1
CASSQDPQGGAEQFF
TGCGCCAGCAGCCAAGATCCACAGGGTGGGGCTGAGCAGTTCTTC